The source of this T cell receptor (beta chain) is a study of regulatory T cells in long-lasting Graves disease. Study-wide context: Antithyroid drugs had been given to newly diagnosed Graves' patients for under 3 months.

This clonotype was seen repeatedly, ten times or more. Its antigen is unknown. Both iRepertoire HTBI primers and Arm-PCR of CDR3 regions were used to build the TCR beta libraries. TCRdb itself ran the multiplex PCR reads through MiXCR, one entry per CDR3 protein. Among 200,000 to 250,000 distinct CDR3 sequences listed, approximately 16% were seen once. The time point denotes: newly diagnosed GD, antithyroid drugs for less than 3 months. TCR sequences were obtained from RNA taken from PBMCs. Findings and limits, study-wide: Relative to new patients (under 1,000), persistent patients exhibited greater sharing of public clonotypes (around 2,700).

This clonotype was obtained from a female donor with Graves disease. The specimen comprised peripheral blood mononuclear cells (PBMCs), sampled at new diagnosis, from a patient treated with antithyroid drugs.

The CDR3 is CASSQGALGNTGELFF. As DNA, the CDR3 is TGTGCCAGCAGCCAAGGAGCGTTGGGGAACACCGGGGAGCTGTTTTTT. The genes are TRBV3-1 and TRBJ2-2, with D hard to call. V was trimmed by 1 base and J by 1 base, leaving 10 bases between them. The germline V gene encodes CDR1 LGHDT and CDR2 YNNKEL (reference sequence). The CDR3 is made up of 16 amino acids. The full variable domain, in which reference TRBV3-1 and TRBJ2-2 provide the parts outside the CDR3, is DTAVSQTPKYLVTQMGNDKSIKCEQNLGHDTMYWYKQDSKKFLKIMFSYNNKELIINETVPNRFSPKSPDKAHLNLHINSLELGDSAVYFCASSQGALGNTGELFFGEGSRLTVL.